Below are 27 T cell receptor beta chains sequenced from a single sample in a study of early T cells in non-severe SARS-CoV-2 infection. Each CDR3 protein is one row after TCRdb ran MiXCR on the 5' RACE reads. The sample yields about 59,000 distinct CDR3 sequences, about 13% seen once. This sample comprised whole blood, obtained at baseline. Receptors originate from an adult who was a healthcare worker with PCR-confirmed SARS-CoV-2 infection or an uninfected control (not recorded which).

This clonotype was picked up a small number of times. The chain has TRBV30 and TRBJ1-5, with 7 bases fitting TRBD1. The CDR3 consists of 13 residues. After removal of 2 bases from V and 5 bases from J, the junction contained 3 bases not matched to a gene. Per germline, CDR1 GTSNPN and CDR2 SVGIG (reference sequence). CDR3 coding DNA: TGTGCCTGGAGTCAGGGGGGCGATCAGCCCCAGCATTTT. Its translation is CAWSQGGDQPQHF.

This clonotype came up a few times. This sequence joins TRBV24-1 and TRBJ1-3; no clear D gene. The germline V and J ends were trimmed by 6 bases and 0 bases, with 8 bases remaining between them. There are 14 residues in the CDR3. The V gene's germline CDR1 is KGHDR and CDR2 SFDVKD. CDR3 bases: TGTGCCACCAGTTCCGGAGCCTCTGGAAACACCATATATTTT. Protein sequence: CATSSGASGNTIYF.

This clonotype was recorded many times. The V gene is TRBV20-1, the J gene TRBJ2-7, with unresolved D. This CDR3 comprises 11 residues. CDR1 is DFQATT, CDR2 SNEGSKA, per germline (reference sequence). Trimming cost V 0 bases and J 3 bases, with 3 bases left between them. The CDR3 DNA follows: TGCAGTGCTAGAGACTTCTACGAGCAGTACTTC. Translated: CSARDFYEQYF.

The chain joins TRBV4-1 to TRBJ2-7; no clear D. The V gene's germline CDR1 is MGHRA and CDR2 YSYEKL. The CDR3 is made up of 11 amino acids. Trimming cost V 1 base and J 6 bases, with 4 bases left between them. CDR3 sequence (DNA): TGCGCCAGCAGCCAAGGTACCGAGCAGTACTTC. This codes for CASSQGTEQYF.

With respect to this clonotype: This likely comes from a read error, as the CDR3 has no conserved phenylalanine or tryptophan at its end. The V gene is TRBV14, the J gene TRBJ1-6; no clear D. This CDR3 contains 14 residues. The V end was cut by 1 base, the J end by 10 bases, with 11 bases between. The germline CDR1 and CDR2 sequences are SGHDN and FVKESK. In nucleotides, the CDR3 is TGTGCCAGCAGCCAAGGTCCTTTAGGCTCACCCCTCCACCTT. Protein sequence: CASSQGPLGSPLHL.

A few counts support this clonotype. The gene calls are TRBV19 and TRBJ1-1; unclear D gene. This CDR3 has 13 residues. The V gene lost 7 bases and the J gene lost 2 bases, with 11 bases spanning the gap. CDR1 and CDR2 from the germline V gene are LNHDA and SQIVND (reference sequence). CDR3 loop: CASTLGSNTEAFF. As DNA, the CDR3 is TGTGCCAGTACCCTTGGGAGCAACACTGAAGCTTTCTTT.

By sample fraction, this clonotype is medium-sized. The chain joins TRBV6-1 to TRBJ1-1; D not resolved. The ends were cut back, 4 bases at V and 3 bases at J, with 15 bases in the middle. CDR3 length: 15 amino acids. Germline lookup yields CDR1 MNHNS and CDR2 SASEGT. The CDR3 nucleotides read TGTGCCAGCAGTGTTTGGACCCTGGATGACACTGAAGCTTTCTTT. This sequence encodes CASSVWTLDDTEAFF.

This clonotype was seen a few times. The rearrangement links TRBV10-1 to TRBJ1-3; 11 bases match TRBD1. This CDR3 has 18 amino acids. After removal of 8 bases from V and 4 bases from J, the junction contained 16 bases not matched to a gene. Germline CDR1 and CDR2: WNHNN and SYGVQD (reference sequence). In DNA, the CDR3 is TGCGCCAGCGGACCCGGGACAGGGGGACCTTCAGGGGGAAACACCATATATTTT. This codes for CASGPGTGGPSGGNTIYF.

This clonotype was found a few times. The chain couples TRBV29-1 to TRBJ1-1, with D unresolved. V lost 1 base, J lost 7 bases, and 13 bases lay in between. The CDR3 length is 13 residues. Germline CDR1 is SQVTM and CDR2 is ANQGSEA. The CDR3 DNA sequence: TGCAGCGTTGAAGCGACATCAGACGGTGAAGCTTTCTTT. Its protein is CSVEATSDGEAFF. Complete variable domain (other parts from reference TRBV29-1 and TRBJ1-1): SAVISQKPSRDICQRGTSLTIQCQVDSQVTMMFWYRQQPGQSLTLIATANQGSEATYESGFVIDKFPISRPNLTFSTLTVSNMSPEDSSIYLCSVEATSDGEAFFGQGTRLTVV.

CDR3 sequence: CASSQDEGERGGYEQYF. DNA of the CDR3: TGTGCCAGCAGCCAAGATGAGGGAGAGCGGGGAGGATACGAGCAGTACTTC. V usage is TRBV14 and J usage is TRBJ2-7; TRBD2 agrees at 7 bases. The trim removed 0 bases at V and 4 bases at J, leaving 12 bases unmatched. Germline-derived CDR1 and CDR2 are SGHDN and FVKESK. CDR3 length: 17 amino acids.

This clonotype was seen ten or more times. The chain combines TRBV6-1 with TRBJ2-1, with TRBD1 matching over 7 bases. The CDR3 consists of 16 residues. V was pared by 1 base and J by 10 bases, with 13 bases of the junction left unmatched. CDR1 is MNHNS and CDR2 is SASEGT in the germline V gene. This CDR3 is CASSEGNRGREGEQFF. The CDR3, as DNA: TGTGCCAGCAGTGAAGGGAACAGGGGCCGCGAGGGAGAGCAGTTCTTC.

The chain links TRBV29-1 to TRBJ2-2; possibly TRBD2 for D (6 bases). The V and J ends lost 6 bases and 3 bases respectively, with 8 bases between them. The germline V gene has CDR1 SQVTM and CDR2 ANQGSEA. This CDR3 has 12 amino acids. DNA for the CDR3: TGCAGCGTCTCGGGGGACACCGGGGAGCTGTTTTTT. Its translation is CSVSGDTGELFF.

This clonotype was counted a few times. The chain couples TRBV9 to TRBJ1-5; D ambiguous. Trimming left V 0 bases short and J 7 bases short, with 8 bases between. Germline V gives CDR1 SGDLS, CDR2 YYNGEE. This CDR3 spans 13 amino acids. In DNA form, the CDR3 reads TGTGCCAGCAGCGTAGGGGATGGGCAGCCCCAGCATTTT. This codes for CASSVGDGQPQHF. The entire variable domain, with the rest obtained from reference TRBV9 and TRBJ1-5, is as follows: DSGVTQTPKHLITATGQRVTLRCSPRSGDLSVYWYQQSLDQGLQFLIQYYNGEERAKGNILERFSAQQFPDLHSELNLSSLELGDSALYFCASSVGDGQPQHFGDGTRLSIL.

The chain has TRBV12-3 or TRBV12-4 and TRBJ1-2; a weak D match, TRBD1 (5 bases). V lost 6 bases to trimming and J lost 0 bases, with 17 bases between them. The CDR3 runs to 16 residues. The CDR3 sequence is CASSSKADTANYGYTF. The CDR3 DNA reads TGTGCCAGCAGCTCTAAAGCGGACACCGCTAACTATGGCTACACCTTC.

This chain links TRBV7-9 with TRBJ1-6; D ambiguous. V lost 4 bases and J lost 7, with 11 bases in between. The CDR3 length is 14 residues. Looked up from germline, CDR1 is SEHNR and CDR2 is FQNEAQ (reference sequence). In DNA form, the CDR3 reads TGTGCCAGCAGCTCCCGGACGGCAAATTCACCCCTCCACTTT. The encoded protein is CASSSRTANSPLHF.

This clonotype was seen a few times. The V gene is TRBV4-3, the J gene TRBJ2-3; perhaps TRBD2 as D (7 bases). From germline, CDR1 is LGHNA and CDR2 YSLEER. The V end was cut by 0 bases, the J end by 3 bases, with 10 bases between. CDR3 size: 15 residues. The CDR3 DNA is TGCGCCAGCAGCCAAGACAGGGGAGGGACAGATACGCAGTATTTT. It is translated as CASSQDRGGTDTQYF.

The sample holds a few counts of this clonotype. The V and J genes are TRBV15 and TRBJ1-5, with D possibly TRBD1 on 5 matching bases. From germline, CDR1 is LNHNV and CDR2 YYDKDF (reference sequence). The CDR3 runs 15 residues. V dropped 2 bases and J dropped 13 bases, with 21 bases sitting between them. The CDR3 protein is CATSRHFSDTYSQHF. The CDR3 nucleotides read TGTGCCACCAGCAGACATTTTTCGGACACTTATTCACAGCATTTT. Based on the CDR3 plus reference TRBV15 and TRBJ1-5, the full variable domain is DAMVIQNPRYQVTQFGKPVTLSCSQTLNHNVMYWYQQKSSQAPKLLFHYYDKDFNNEADTPDNFQSRRPNTSFCFLDIRSPGLGDTAMYLCATSRHFSDTYSQHFGDGTRLSIL.

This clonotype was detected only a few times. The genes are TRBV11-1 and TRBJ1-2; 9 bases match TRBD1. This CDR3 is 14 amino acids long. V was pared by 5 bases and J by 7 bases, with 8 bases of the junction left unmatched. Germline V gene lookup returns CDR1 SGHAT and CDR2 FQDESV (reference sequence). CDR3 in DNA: TGTGCCAGCAGCATAGGACAGGGGACGAGTGGCTACACCTTC. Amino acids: CASSIGQGTSGYTF.

The DNA for the CDR3 is TGCAGCGCCGAGGACAGGGCGGGAGAGACCCAGTACTTC. Protein sequence: CSAEDRAGETQYF. The J gene is TRBJ2-5, the V gene TRBV29-1, with TRBD1 matching over 8 bases. This CDR3 region has 13 residues. J lost 4 bases, V lost 7 bases, and 8 bases had no gene match. CDR1 is SQVTM and CDR2 is ANQGSEA in the germline V gene.

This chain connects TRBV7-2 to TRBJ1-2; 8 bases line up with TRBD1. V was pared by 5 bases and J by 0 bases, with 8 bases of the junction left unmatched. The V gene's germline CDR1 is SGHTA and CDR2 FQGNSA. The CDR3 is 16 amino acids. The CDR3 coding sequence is TGTGCCAGCAGCCGGAGACAGGGGCGGCCTAACTATGGCTACACCTTC. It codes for CASSRRQGRPNYGYTF.

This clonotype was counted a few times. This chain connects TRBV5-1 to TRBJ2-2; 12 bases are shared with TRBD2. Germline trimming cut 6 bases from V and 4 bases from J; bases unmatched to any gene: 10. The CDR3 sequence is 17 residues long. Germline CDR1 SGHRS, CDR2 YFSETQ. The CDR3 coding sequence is TGCGCCAGCACCCCGACTAGCGGGGGAGCTACCACCGGGGAGCTGTTTTTT. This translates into CASTPTSGGATTGELFF.

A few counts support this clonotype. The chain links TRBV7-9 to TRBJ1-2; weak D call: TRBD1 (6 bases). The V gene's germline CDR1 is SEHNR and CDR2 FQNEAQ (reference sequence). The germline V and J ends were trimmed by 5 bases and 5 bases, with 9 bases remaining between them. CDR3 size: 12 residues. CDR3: CASSLDSYGYTF. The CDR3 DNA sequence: TGTGCCAGCAGCCTGGACAGTTATGGCTACACCTTC.

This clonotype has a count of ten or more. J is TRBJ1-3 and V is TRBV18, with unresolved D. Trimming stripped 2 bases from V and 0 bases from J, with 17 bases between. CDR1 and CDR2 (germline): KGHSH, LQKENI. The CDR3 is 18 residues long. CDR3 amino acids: CASSPMSGRRLSGNTIYF. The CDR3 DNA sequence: TGTGCCAGCTCACCAATGAGCGGACGCCGACTCTCTGGAAACACCATATATTTT.

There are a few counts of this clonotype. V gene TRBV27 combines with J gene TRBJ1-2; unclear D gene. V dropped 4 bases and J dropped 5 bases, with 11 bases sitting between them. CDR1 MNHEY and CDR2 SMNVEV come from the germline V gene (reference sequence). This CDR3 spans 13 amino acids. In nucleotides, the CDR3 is TGTGCCAGCAGTTCCGGGGTCGAGTATGGCTACACCTTC. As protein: CASSSGVEYGYTF.

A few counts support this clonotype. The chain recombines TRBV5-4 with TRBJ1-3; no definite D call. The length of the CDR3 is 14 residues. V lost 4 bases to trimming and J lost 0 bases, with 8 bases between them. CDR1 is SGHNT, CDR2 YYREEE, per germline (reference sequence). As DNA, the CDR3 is TGTGCCAGCAGCCTACACCACTCTGGAAACACCATATATTTT. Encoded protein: CASSLHHSGNTIYF.

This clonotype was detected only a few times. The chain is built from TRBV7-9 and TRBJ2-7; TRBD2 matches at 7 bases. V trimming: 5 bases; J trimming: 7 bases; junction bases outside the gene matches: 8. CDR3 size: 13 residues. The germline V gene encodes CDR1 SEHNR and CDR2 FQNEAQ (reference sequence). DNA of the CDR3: TGTGCCAGCAGCCCCCGGGGGGAACGGGAGCAGTACTTC. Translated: CASSPRGEREQYF.

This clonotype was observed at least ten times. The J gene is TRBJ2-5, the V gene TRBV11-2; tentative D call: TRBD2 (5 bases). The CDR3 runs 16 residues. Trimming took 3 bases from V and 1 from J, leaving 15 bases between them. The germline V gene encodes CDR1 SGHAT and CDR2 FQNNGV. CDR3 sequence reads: CASSLRARTFQETQYF. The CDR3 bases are TGTGCCAGCAGCTTGCGGGCCCGCACCTTCCAAGAGACCCAGTACTTC.